The rows below give T cell receptor beta chains drawn from one sample of a study of technical replicates of blood from a handful of donors. The repertoire was sequenced with immunoSEQ multiplex PCR; TCRdb's copy has only in-frame clones and lacks some. The sample consists of roughly 90,000 clones, 90% to 96% of them appearing once. Sequencing used T cells isolated from PBMCs. These TCRs come from a human donor in good health. The CDR3 runs from the conserved cysteine through the conserved F or W. The D gene is left open where the match is weak. Part of the rows lack a size; the others show once, few, many or a class for expanded clones.

NA | NA | TRBJ1-1 | TRBV27 | CASSLGPETEAFF | TGTGCCAGCAGTTTAGGGCCTGAGACTGAAGCTTTCTTT
TRBD1 | NA | TRBJ1-3 | TRBV28 | CAITRGQGADTIYF | TGTGCTATCACAAGGGGCCAGGGGGCGGACACCATATATTTT
NA | NA | TRBJ1-2 | TRBV5-4 | CASSLRGGGYTF | TGTGCCAGCAGCTTGAGGGGGGGTGGCTACACCTTC
NA | NA | TRBJ1-2 | TRBV7-9 | CASSLDRGIYGYTF | TGTGCCAGCAGCTTAGATCGGGGGATCTATGGCTACACCTTC
NA | NA | TRBJ1-1 | TRBV7-9 | CAIDRANTEAFF | TGTGCCATCGACAGAGCGAACACTGAAGCTTTCTTT
TRBD1 | once | TRBJ2-7 | TRBV6-6 | CASSLNAGTDSYEQYF | TGTGCCAGCAGTTTAAACGCCGGGACAGACTCCTACGAGCAGTACTTC
TRBD2 | once | TRBJ2-3 | TRBV5-1 | CASKDLAGSTDTQYF | TGCGCCAGCAAGGATCTAGCGGGAAGCACAGATACGCAGTATTTT
NA | NA | TRBJ1-5 | TRBV7-3 | CASSLSGEDQPQHF | TGTGCCAGCAGCTTATCGGGGGAGGATCAGCCCCAGCATTTT
TRBD2 | NA | TRBJ2-3 | TRBV10-3 | CAISESIGTSESTDTQYF | TGTGCCATCAGTGAGTCGATCGGGACTAGCGAAAGCACAGATACGCAGTATTTT
TRBD2 | NA | TRBJ2-3 | TRBV9 | CASSVVRAGGTDTQYF | TGTGCCAGCAGCGTAGTGAGAGCGGGAGGCACAGATACGCAGTATTTT
NA | NA | TRBJ2-7 | TRBV18 | CASSPALPGQGKNEQYF | TGTGCCAGCTCACCAGCCCTGCCTGGGCAGGGAAAGAACGAGCAGTACTTC
TRBD1 | NA | TRBJ1-4 | TRBV19 | CASSRQGAEKLFF | TGTGCCAGTAGTAGACAGGGGGCTGAAAAACTGTTTTTT
TRBD2 | NA | TRBJ2-7 | TRBV7-2 | CASSYSGTISYEQYF | TGTGCCAGCAGCTATAGCGGGACTATCTCCTACGAGCAGTACTTC
NA | NA | TRBJ2-7 | TRBV11-3 | CASSLGQRDYEQYF | TGTGCCAGCAGCTTAGGACAGAGAGACTACGAGCAGTACTTC
TRBD2 | few | TRBJ2-1 | TRBV28 | CASKGVAGYYNEQFF | TGTGCCTCAAAGGGGGTAGCGGGATACTACAATGAGCAGTTCTTC
NA | NA | TRBJ1-2 | TRBV6-5 | CASSFNLQGFNYGYTF | TGTGCCAGCAGTTTCAACTTACAGGGATTTAACTATGGCTACACCTTC
NA | once | TRBJ2-6 | TRBV6-1 | CASCRDSSGANVLTF | TGTGCCAGTTGCCGCGACAGCTCTGGGGCCAACGTCCTGACTTTC
NA | NA | TRBJ2-1 | TRBV28 | CASSLSGALEQFF | TGTGCCAGCAGTTTAAGCGGCGCGTTGGAGCAGTTCTTC
NA | NA | TRBJ1-3 | TRBV6-5 | CASSAQGSGNTIYF | TGTGCCAGCAGCGCACAGGGTTCTGGAAACACCATATATTTT
NA | NA | TRBJ1-4 | TRBV7-9 | CASSSRAGGTNEKLFF | TGTGCCAGCAGCTCCCGAGCGGGAGGGACTAATGAAAAACTGTTTTTT
TRBD1 | NA | TRBJ2-3 | TRBV18 | CASSPPGGMDTDTQYF | TGTGCCAGCTCACCCCCAGGGGGCATGGACACAGATACGCAGTATTTT
TRBD1 | NA | TRBJ2-7 | TRBV4-2 | CASSQGDRAYEQYF | TGTGCCAGCAGCCAAGGAGACAGGGCCTACGAGCAGTACTTC
NA | NA | TRBJ2-7 | TRBV5-4 | CASSLDRSYEQYF | TGTGCCAGCAGCTTGGACAGGTCCTACGAGCAGTACTTC
NA | once | TRBJ2-3 | TRBV19 | CASRERGTQYF | TGTGCCAGTAGAGAAAGGGGTACGCAGTATTTT
TRBD2 | NA | TRBJ2-3 | TRBV15 | CATSRDRGRPGLAGADTQYF | TGTGCCACCAGCAGAGATCGTGGTCGTCCTGGACTAGCGGGAGCAGATACGCAGTATTTT
NA | NA | TRBJ1-1 | TRBV7-9 | CASSFLSRDTTRGAFF | TGTGCCAGCAGCTTCCTCAGCCGGGACACAACACGGGGAGCTTTCTTT
TRBD1 | NA | TRBJ1-5 | TRBV10-3 | CAISESTGNQPQHF | TGTGCCATCAGTGAGTCGACAGGGAACCAGCCCCAGCATTTT
TRBD1 | NA | TRBJ2-7 | TRBV2 | CASSGTGGTYEQYF | TGTGCCAGCAGTGGAACAGGGGGCACCTACGAGCAGTACTTC
NA | NA | TRBJ1-2 | TRBV11-3 | CASSLEGAGYTF | TGTGCCAGCAGCTTAGAAGGAGCGGGCTACACCTTC
TRBD2 | NA | TRBJ2-1 | TRBV5-4 | CASSLGLAGVRYNEQFF | TGTGCCAGCAGCTTGGGACTAGCGGGAGTTCGCTACAATGAGCAGTTCTTC
NA | NA | TRBJ1-1 | TRBV7-9 | CASSVAGNGAEAFF | TGTGCCAGCAGCGTTGCGGGAAATGGGGCTGAAGCTTTCTTT
NA | NA | TRBJ2-3 | TRBV2 | CAGGYQKDTQYF | TGTGCCGGGGGGTACCAGAAGGATACGCAGTATTTT
NA | once | TRBJ1-5 | TRBV18 | CASSPDRINQPQHF | TGTGCCAGCTCACCAGACAGGATTAATCAGCCCCAGCATTTT
TRBD2 | NA | TRBJ2-1 | TRBV27 | CASSFDRGRWTSNMSNEQFF | TGTGCCAGCAGTTTCGACAGAGGACGGTGGACTAGCAATATGAGCAATGAGCAGTTCTTC
NA | NA | TRBJ1-1 | TRBV6-1 | CASSQIQIMNTEAFF | TGTGCCAGCAGTCAAATACAGATCATGAACACTGAAGCTTTCTTT
NA | NA | TRBJ1-1 | TRBV10-3 | CAISDGPWTEAFF | TGTGCCATCAGTGATGGCCCTTGGACTGAAGCTTTCTTT
TRBD2 | NA | TRBJ2-1 | TRBV19 | CASSPGTSGNNEQFF | TGTGCCAGTAGCCCCGGGACTAGCGGAAACAATGAGCAGTTCTTC
TRBD2 | once | TRBJ2-2 | TRBV18 | CASSPKAGPNTGELFF | TGTGCCAGCTCACCGAAAGCGGGGCCGAACACCGGGGAGCTGTTTTTT
NA | NA | TRBJ1-5 | TRBV27 | CASRSGSGDSNQPQHF | TGTGCCAGCAGATCCGGGTCAGGGGATAGCAATCAGCCCCAGCATTTT
NA | NA | TRBJ2-4 | TRBV2 | CASSEDGSPNIQYF | TGTGCCAGCAGCGAAGACGGGAGTCCCAACATTCAGTACTTC
TRBD2 | NA | TRBJ2-7 | TRBV9 | CASSVEGLKGNEQYF | TGTGCCAGCAGCGTAGAGGGACTAAAAGGCAACGAGCAGTACTTC
NA | NA | TRBJ2-1 | TRBV7-3 | CASSPGTYNEQFF | TGTGCCAGCAGCCCCGGTACTTACAATGAGCAGTTCTTC
NA | NA | TRBJ1-1 | TRBV29-1 | CSVEVGNVAFF | TGCAGCGTTGAAGTCGGGAACGTAGCTTTCTTT
TRBD2 | NA | TRBJ2-5 | TRBV9 | CASSASGGGKWETQYF | TGTGCCAGCAGCGCTAGCGGTGGGGGGAAGTGGGAGACCCAGTACTTC
NA | NA | TRBJ1-1 | TRBV7-6 | CASTKGGYPEAFF | TGTGCCAGCACCAAGGGAGGGTACCCTGAAGCTTTCTTT
NA | NA | TRBJ2-7 | TRBV5-1 | CASSSLWEVGAEQYF | TGCGCCAGCAGCTCCTTGTGGGAGGTCGGGGCCGAGCAGTACTTC
TRBD1 | NA | TRBJ1-5 | TRBV6-4 | CASSWTGDQPQHF | TGTGCCAGCAGTTGGACAGGGGATCAGCCCCAGCATTTT
TRBD1 | NA | TRBJ2-1 | TRBV10-3 | CAISPGTGGYNEQFF | TGTGCCATCAGTCCAGGGACAGGGGGATACAATGAGCAGTTCTTC
NA | NA | TRBJ1-1 | TRBV19 | CASSIKGAMVNTEAFF | TGTGCCAGTAGTATTAAAGGGGCGATGGTGAACACTGAAGCTTTCTTT